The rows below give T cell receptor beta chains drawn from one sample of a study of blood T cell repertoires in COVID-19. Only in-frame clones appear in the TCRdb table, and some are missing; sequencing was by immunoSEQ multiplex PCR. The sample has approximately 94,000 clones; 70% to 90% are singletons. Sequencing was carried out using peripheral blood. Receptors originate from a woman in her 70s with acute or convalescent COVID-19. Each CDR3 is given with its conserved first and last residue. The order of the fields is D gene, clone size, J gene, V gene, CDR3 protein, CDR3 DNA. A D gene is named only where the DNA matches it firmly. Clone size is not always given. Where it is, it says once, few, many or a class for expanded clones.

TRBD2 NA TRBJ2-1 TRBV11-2 CASSLPMDWRGGNYNEQFF TGTGCCAGCAGCTTACCCATGGACTGGCGGGGGGGAAATTACAATGAGCAGTTCTTC
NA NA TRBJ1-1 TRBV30 CAWRRTEAFF TGTGCCTGGCGGAGGACTGAAGCTTTCTTT
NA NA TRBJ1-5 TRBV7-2 CASSLVFMAGAIQPQHF TGTGCCAGCAGCTTAGTATTTATGGCAGGGGCCATTCAGCCCCAGCATTTT
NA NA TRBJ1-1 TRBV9 CASSRSTDLTEAFF TGTGCCAGCAGCAGATCGACAGACCTCACTGAAGCTTTCTTT
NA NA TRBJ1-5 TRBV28 CASLSGWSQPQHF TGTGCCAGCCTATCAGGGTGGAGTCAGCCCCAGCATTTT
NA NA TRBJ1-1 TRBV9 CASSVGSGTEAFF TGTGCCAGCAGCGTAGGGTCGGGCACTGAAGCTTTCTTT
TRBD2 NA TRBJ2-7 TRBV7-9 CASSLGSGSSYEQYF TGTGCCAGCAGCTTAGGTAGCGGGTCCTCCTACGAGCAGTACTTC
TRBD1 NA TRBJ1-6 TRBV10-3 CAIRGQGDSPLHF TGTGCCATCAGGGGACAGGGGGATTCACCCCTCCACTTT
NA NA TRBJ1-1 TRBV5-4 CASSLGGVRNEAFF TGTGCCAGCAGCTTGGGGGGGGTTCGGAATGAAGCTTTCTTT
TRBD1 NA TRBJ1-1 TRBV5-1 CASSLRTGENTEAFF TGCGCCAGCAGCCTGAGGACAGGGGAGAACACTGAAGCTTTCTTT
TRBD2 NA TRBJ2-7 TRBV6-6 CASSYSIGTSGEQYF TGTGCCAGCAGTTACTCGATAGGGACTAGCGGGGAGCAGTACTTC
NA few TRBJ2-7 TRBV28 CASSNPVASAYEQYF TGTGCCAGCAGTAACCCGGTTGCTAGCGCCTACGAGCAGTACTTC
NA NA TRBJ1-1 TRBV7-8 CASSLVGWNTEAFF TGTGCCAGCAGCTTAGTCGGGTGGAACACTGAAGCTTTCTTT
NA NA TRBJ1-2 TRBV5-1 CASSLGARESGYTF TGCGCCAGCAGCTTGGGGGCTAGGGAGAGTGGCTACACCTTC
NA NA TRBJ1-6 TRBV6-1 CASSEATARTASNSPLHF TGTGCCAGCAGTGAAGCCACCGCTCGGACAGCCTCGAATTCACCCCTCCACTTT
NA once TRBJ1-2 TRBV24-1 CATSDVDGYTF TGTGCCACCAGTGACGTCGATGGCTACACCTTC
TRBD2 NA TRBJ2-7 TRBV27 CASSSLAGALYEQYF TGTGCCAGCAGTTCCTTAGCGGGAGCTCTTTACGAGCAGTACTTC
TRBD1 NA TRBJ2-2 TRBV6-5 CASSYFRTGDAGELFF TGTGCCAGCAGTTACTTCCGGACAGGTGACGCCGGGGAGCTGTTTTTT
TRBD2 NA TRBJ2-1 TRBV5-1 CASSLPSTSGSPNSYNEQFF TGCGCCAGCAGTTTGCCCTCGACTAGCGGGAGCCCGAACTCCTACAATGAGCAGTTCTTC
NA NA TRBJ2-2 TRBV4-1 CASSPWGQNTGELFF TGCGCCAGCAGCCCTTGGGGCCAGAACACCGGGGAGCTGTTTTTT
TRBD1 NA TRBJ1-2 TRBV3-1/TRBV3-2 CASSGDRGPGYTF TGTGCCAGCAGCGGGGACAGGGGGCCAGGCTACACCTTC
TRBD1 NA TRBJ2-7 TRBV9 CASSASWTGDYEQYF TGTGCCAGCAGCGCCTCATGGACAGGGGACTACGAGCAGTACTTC
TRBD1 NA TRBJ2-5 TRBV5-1 CASSLGQGQETQYF TGCGCCAGCAGCTTGGGACAGGGGCAAGAGACCCAGTACTTC
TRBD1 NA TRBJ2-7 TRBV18 CASSLGQESYEQYF TGTGCCAGCTCACTCGGACAGGAGTCCTACGAGCAGTACTTC
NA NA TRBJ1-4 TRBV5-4 CASSNNKNEKLFF TGTGCCAGCAGCAACAACAAGAATGAAAAACTGTTTTTT
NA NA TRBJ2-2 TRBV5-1 CASSESTLTGELFF TGCGCCAGCAGCGAATCGACTCTTACCGGGGAGCTGTTTTTT
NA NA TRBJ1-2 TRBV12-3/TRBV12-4 CAVGYSVYGYTF TGTGCCGTCGGTTACTCGGTCTATGGCTACACCTTC
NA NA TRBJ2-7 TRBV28 CASSHGRRHPYEQYF TGTGCCAGCAGCCACGGTCGGCGGCACCCCTACGAGCAGTACTTC
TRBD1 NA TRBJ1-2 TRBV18 CASSPTGDINYGYTF TGTGCCAGCTCACCAACAGGGGACATCAACTATGGCTACACCTTC
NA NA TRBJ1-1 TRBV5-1 CASSVVGTSNTEAFF TGCGCCAGCAGCGTCGTCGGGACAAGTAACACTGAAGCTTTCTTT
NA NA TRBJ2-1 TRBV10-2 CASSPTSNEQFF TGCGCCAGCAGCCCGACTAGCAATGAGCAGTTCTTC
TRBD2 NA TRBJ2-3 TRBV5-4 CASSISGGTDTQYF TGTGCCAGCAGCATTAGCGGGGGGACAGATACGCAGTATTTT
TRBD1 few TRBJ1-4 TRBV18 CASYKDTGGGEKLFF TGTGCCAGCTACAAAGATACAGGGGGCGGTGAAAAACTGTTTTTT
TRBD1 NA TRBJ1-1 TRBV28 CASTSTGMNTEAFF TGTGCCAGCACCTCGACAGGGATGAACACTGAAGCTTTCTTT
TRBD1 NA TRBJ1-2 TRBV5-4 CASSFDRDYGYTF TGTGCCAGCAGCTTCGACAGGGACTATGGCTACACCTTC
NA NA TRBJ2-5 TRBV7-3 CASSLIYQETQYF TGTGCCAGCAGCTTAATCTATCAAGAGACCCAGTACTTC
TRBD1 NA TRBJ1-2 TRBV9 CASSERDRVNYGYTF TGTGCCAGCAGCGAGCGGGACAGGGTAAACTATGGCTACACCTTC
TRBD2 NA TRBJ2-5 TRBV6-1 CASSGARLAGKETQYF TGTGCCAGCAGTGGGGCAAGACTAGCGGGGAAAGAGACCCAGTACTTC
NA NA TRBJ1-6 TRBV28 CASSFPLSSYNSPLHF TGTGCCAGCAGTTTTCCTTTGTCCTCCTATAATTCACCCCTCCACTTT
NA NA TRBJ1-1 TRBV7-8 CASSLQTAGEAFF TGTGCCAGCAGCTTACAGACAGCGGGTGAGGCTTTCTTT
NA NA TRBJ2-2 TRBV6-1 CASSELEVVRSGELFF TGTGCCAGCAGTGAATTGGAGGTAGTCAGGTCCGGGGAGCTGTTTTTT
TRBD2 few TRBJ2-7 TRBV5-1 CASRRGILGLAENYEQYF TGCGCCAGCAGGCGAGGGATCCTGGGACTAGCGGAAAACTACGAGCAGTACTTC
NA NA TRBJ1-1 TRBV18 CASSPRLMSVNTEAFF TGTGCCAGCTCACCCCGTCTTATGAGTGTGAACACTGAAGCTTTCTTT
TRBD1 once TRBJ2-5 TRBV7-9 CASSLQGVQETQYF TGTGCCAGCAGCTTACAGGGGGTACAAGAGACCCAGTACTTC
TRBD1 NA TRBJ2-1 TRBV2 CASIPDVPGTGVYEQFF TGTGCCAGCATCCCCGATGTACCCGGGACAGGGGTCTATGAGCAGTTCTTC
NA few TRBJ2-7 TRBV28 CASSQPGVSYEQYF TGTGCCAGCAGCCAACCAGGGGTGAGCTACGAGCAGTACTTC
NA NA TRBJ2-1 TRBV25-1 CASSLPGTYNEQFF TGTGCCAGCAGCCTTCCCGGTACCTACAATGAGCAGTTCTTC
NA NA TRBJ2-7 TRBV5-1 CASSALGEVGYEQYF TGCGCCAGCAGCGCCCTGGGGGAGGTCGGGTACGAGCAGTACTTC
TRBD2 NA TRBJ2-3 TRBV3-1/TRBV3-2 CASSHSGTPDTQYF TGTGCCAGCAGCCATAGCGGGACGCCAGATACGCAGTATTTT
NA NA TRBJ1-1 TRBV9 CASRLVTGNTEAFF TGTGCCAGCAGACTTGTGACGGGGAACACTGAAGCTTTCTTT
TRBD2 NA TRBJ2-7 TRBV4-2 CASSRGLADYEQYF TGTGCCAGCAGCCGGGGACTAGCCGACTACGAGCAGTACTTC
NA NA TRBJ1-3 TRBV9 CASSPAGNTIYF TGTGCCAGCAGCCCGGCTGGAAACACCATATATTTT
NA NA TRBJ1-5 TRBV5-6 CASSFYREYSNQPQHF TGTGCCAGCAGCTTTTACAGGGAGTATAGCAATCAGCCCCAGCATTTT
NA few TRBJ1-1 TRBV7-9 CASSLALPEAFF TGTGCCAGCAGCTTAGCCCTACCTGAAGCTTTCTTT